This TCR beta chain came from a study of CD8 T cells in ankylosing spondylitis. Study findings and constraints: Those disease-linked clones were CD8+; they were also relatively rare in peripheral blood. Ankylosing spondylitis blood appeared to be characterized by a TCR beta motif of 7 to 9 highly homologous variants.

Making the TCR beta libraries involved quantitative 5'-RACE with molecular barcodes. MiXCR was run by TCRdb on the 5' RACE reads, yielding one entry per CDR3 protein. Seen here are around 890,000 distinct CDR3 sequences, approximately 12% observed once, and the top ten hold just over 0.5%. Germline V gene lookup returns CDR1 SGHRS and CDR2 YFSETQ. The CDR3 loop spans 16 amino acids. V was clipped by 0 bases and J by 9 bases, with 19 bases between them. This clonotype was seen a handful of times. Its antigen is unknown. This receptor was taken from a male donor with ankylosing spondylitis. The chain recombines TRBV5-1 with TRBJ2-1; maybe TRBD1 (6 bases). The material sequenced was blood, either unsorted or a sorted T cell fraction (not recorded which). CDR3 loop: CASSLDSLPGQSEQFF. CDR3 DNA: TGCGCCAGCAGCTTGGACTCTTTACCGGGACAAAGTGAGCAGTTCTTC. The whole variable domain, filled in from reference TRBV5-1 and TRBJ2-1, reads KAGVTQTPRYLIKTRGQQVTLSCSPISGHRSVSWYQQTPGQGLQFLFEYFSETQRNKGNFPGRFSGRQFSNSRSEMNVSTLELGDSALYLCASSLDSLPGQSEQFFGPGTRLTVL.